The 24 T cell receptor beta chains reported below all come from one sample, sequenced in a study of T cell repertoires in cytomegalovirus infection. TCRdb re-derived calls from the reads in MiXCR, one entry per CDR3 protein. The repertoire holds hundreds of thousands of distinct CDR3 sequences, around 30% seen once, with about 20% in the top ten. For these receptors, no antigen is known. This specimen consisted of cultured PBMCs, obtained from culture after CMV antigen stimulation. Every receptor here comes from a human donor in good health (CMV status not recorded). Some clones in this sample may be carry-over from other donors' samples.

This clonotype was seen a handful of times. The rearrangement joins TRBV10-3 to TRBJ2-7; possible D gene TRBD2, 7 bases. The CDR3 extends over 15 amino acids. Germline lookup yields CDR1 ENHRY and CDR2 SYGVKD. V was cut by 5 bases and J by 7 bases, with 21 bases left in between. The CDR3 DNA reads as TGTGCCATCAGTCCCTCGGGGGGCGGAGTCATGGAGCAGTACTTC. Its protein product is CAISPSGGGVMEQYF.

The chain couples TRBV4-3 to TRBJ2-5; D is perhaps TRBD2 (6 bases). Per the germline V gene, CDR1 is LGHNA and CDR2 is YSLEER. The length of the CDR3 is 17 residues. V was clipped by 2 bases and J by 4 bases, with 20 bases between them. CDR3 nucleotides: TGCGCCAGCAGCCAACGACTGGTCCGGGAGTCGGGAGAGACCCAGTACTTC. Translation gives CASSQRLVRESGETQYF.

This clonotype was seen many times. The chain has TRBV7-8 and TRBJ2-5; D might be TRBD1 or TRBD2, each matching 5 bases. CDR1 is SGHVS and CDR2 is FQNEAQ in the germline V gene. CDR3 size: 16 residues. With 3 bases removed from V and 3 bases from J, the gap between germline ends came to 17 bases. CDR3 protein: CASSFPFALGEETQYF. The CDR3 DNA follows: TGTGCCAGCAGCTTCCCCTTCGCACTGGGGGAAGAGACCCAGTACTTC. Based on the CDR3 plus reference TRBV7-8 and TRBJ2-5, the full variable domain is GAGVSQSPRYKVAKRGQDVALRCDPISGHVSLFWYQQALGQGPEFLTYFQNEAQLDKSGLPSDRFFAERPEGSVSTLKIQRTQQEDSAVYLCASSFPFALGEETQYFGPGTRLLVL.

This clonotype was found many times. The chain employs TRBV7-2 and TRBJ1-1; no definite D call. The germline V gene encodes CDR1 SGHTA and CDR2 FQGNSA. Trimming cost V 5 bases and J 5 bases, with 9 bases left between them. CDR3 length: 12 amino acids. CDR3 in amino acids: CASSDRRTEAFF. The CDR3 nucleotides are TGTGCCAGCAGCGATAGGAGAACTGAAGCTTTCTTT.

The chain is built from TRBV6-2 or TRBV6-3 and TRBJ1-3, with TRBD1 matching over 11 bases. The germline V gene has CDR1 MNHEY and CDR2 SVGEGT. The CDR3 loop spans 18 amino acids. V was pared by 6 bases and J by 5 bases, with 15 bases of the junction left unmatched. The CDR3 sequence is CASSRPEGGQGARNTIYF. CDR3 nucleotides: TGTGCCAGCAGCCGCCCCGAGGGAGGACAGGGGGCGCGAAACACCATATATTTT.

The chain recombines TRBV27 with TRBJ2-3; possibly TRBD2 for D (6 bases). Germline assignment: CDR1 MNHEY and CDR2 SMNVEV (reference sequence). Trimming took 6 bases from V and 3 from J, leaving 19 bases between them. The CDR3 extends over 16 amino acids. As DNA, the CDR3 is TGTGCCAGCAGCTCCGGGACTTCCTCCAGAACAGATACGCAGTATTTT. Its protein product is CASSSGTSSRTDTQYF.

This clonotype has just a few counts. This chain uses TRBV7-9 with TRBJ2-7; D is uncertain. Per the germline V gene, CDR1 is SEHNR and CDR2 is FQNEAQ (reference sequence). V shed 5 bases and J shed 2 bases, with 13 bases lying between them. CDR3 length equals 14 residues. The CDR3 DNA reads TGTGCCAGCAGCCCACTTATTGGGCCCTACGAGCAGTACTTC. It encodes CASSPLIGPYEQYF.

This clonotype was recorded a few times. The chain carries TRBV7-9 and TRBJ2-1; D is ambiguous. V lost 1 base to trimming and J lost 6 bases, with 10 bases between them. The germline CDR1 and CDR2 sequences are SEHNR and FQNEAQ (reference sequence). CDR3 length: 14 amino acids. CDR3 coding DNA: TGTGCCAGCAGCTTAGTGATGTCTCTCAATGAGCAGTTCTTC. Protein: CASSLVMSLNEQFF.

The rearrangement links TRBV27 to TRBJ2-7; D tentatively fits TRBD1 or TRBD2 (6 bases each). Germline V gives CDR1 MNHEY, CDR2 SMNVEV (reference sequence). Trimming pared 0 bases from V and 3 bases from J, leaving 12 bases between. The CDR3 runs to 15 residues. CDR3 sequence: CASSLSAGGHYEQYF. CDR3 nucleotide sequence: TGTGCCAGCAGTTTATCAGCCGGGGGCCACTACGAGCAGTACTTC.

The chain employs TRBV7-2 and TRBJ1-3, with 7 positions matching TRBD1. After removal of 5 bases from V and 1 base from J, the junction contained 5 bases not matched to a gene. The CDR3 contains 15 residues. Germline CDR1 and CDR2: SGHTA and FQGNSA. The CDR3 loop reads CASSTRQGSGNTIYF. The CDR3 coding sequence is TGTGCCAGCAGCACTCGACAGGGTTCTGGAAACACCATATATTTT. The full variable domain, rest sourced from reference TRBV7-2 and TRBJ1-3, is GAGVSQSPSNKVTEKGKDVELRCDPISGHTALYWYRQSLGQGLEFLIYFQGNSAPDKSGLPSDRFSAERTGGSVSTLTIQRTQQEDSAVYLCASSTRQGSGNTIYFGEGSWLTVV.

The chain joins TRBV5-1 to TRBJ1-1; D is uncertain. This CDR3 spans 14 amino acids. Per the germline V gene, CDR1 is SGHRS and CDR2 is YFSETQ. V was pared by 2 bases and J by 0 bases, with 8 bases between. The CDR3 DNA is TGCGCCAGCAGCTTTTGGAACATGAACACTGAAGCTTTCTTT. Translated: CASSFWNMNTEAFF.

A few counts support this clonotype. The chain employs TRBV4-1 and TRBJ1-2; D possibly corresponds to TRBD1 (6 bases). The CDR3 runs 18 residues. In germline, CDR1 is MGHRA, CDR2 YSYEKL. Trimming left V 0 bases short and J 4 bases short, with 21 bases between. CDR3 in DNA: TGCGCCAGCAGCCAAGATCTAGGGGGTCTGCCCCAGAGCTATGGCTACACCTTC. Protein: CASSQDLGGLPQSYGYTF.

This chain joins TRBV6-2 or TRBV6-3 and TRBJ2-1, with TRBD2 as a possible D gene (5 bases). Germline-derived CDR1 and CDR2 are MNHEY and SVGEGT. This CDR3 is 14 amino acids long. Trimming shortened V by 2 bases and J by 4 bases, and 9 bases separated the two germline ends. Here the CDR3 DNA reads TGTGCCAGCAGTTACGGGCGGGCGTACAATGAGCAGTTCTTC. Translating gives CASSYGRAYNEQFF.

The genes are TRBV2 and TRBJ1-2; D is undetermined. Looked up from germline, CDR1 is SNHLY and CDR2 is FYNNEI. CDR3 length equals 16 residues. Trimming removed 0 bases at V and 5 bases at J, with 16 bases between. The DNA of the CDR3 is TGTGCCAGCAGTGAAGCGCTTCCGCAAACGGGGTATGGCTACACCTTC. This codes for CASSEALPQTGYGYTF.

The chain employs TRBV2 and TRBJ2-3; TRBD2 matches at 9 bases. V was pared by 10 bases and J by 3 bases, with 8 bases of the junction left unmatched. This CDR3 is built from 14 residues. Looked up from germline, CDR1 is SNHLY and CDR2 is FYNNEI. CDR3 in amino acids: CAIQRGAGTDTQYF. In DNA form, the CDR3 reads TGTGCCATCCAGCGGGGGGCCGGGACAGATACGCAGTATTTT.

This clonotype was seen at least ten times. V usage is TRBV7-2 and J usage is TRBJ1-4; D remains ambiguous. The V end lost 2 bases, the J end lost 7 bases, and 14 bases lay between the germline ends. Per germline, CDR1 SGHTA and CDR2 FQGNSA. CDR3 length: 15 amino acids. Here the CDR3 DNA reads TGTGCCAGCAGCTTACTCGGGATCTCATCTGAAAAACTGTTTTTT. Its translation: CASSLLGISSEKLFF. The variable domain in full, completed from reference TRBV7-2 and TRBJ1-4, reads GAGVSQSPSNKVTEKGKDVELRCDPISGHTALYWYRQSLGQGLEFLIYFQGNSAPDKSGLPSDRFSAERTGGSVSTLTIQRTQQEDSAVYLCASSLLGISSEKLFFGSGTQLSVL.

The DNA of the CDR3 is TGTGCCAGCAGCTCACAAGCGGGGAGCACAGATACGCAGTATTTT. It translates to CASSSQAGSTDTQYF. The V and J genes are TRBV7-2 and TRBJ2-3, with 7 bases identical to TRBD2. This CDR3 region has 15 residues. The V gene's germline CDR1 is SGHTA and CDR2 FQGNSA. The trim removed 4 bases at V and 0 bases at J, leaving 4 bases unmatched.

This clonotype was seen only a few times. The genes are TRBV6-2 or TRBV6-3 and TRBJ2-1, with TRBD2 as a possible D gene (6 bases). CDR3 length equals 12 residues. Trimming shortened V by 6 bases and J by 9 bases, and 12 bases separated the two germline ends. Germline V gives CDR1 MNHEY, CDR2 SVGEGT. For the CDR3, the DNA is TGTGCCAGCAGCCGTAGCGGAGGTGAGCAGTTCTTC. This codes for CASSRSGGEQFF.

The J gene is TRBJ1-2, the V gene TRBV6-5; TRBD1 matches at 7 bases. In germline, CDR1 is MNHEY, CDR2 SVGAGI. V lost 2 bases and J lost 3; bases outside the gene matches: 3. The CDR3 is 14 amino acids. The CDR3 protein is CASSYRGPDYGYTF. CDR3 DNA: TGTGCCAGCAGTTACAGGGGGCCTGACTATGGCTACACCTTC.

This clonotype was observed once. The chain has TRBV12-3 or TRBV12-4 and TRBJ2-1; D is perhaps TRBD2 (5 bases). The CDR3 runs 12 residues. The V end lost 7 bases, the J end lost 6 bases, and 10 bases lay between the germline ends. The CDR3 bases are TGTGCCAGCATCCGGACTGTCAATGAGCAGTTCTTC. Translation gives CASIRTVNEQFF.

The table lists this clonotype with many counts. The chain recombines TRBV6-1 with TRBJ2-3; D uncertain. Germline values: CDR1 MNHNS, CDR2 SASEGT. V was shortened by 6 bases and J by 4 bases, with 14 bases between the two germline ends. The CDR3 has 14 amino acids. The CDR3 coding sequence is TGTGCCAGCAGGGTGATCCATCGGGCAGATACGCAGTATTTT. It is translated as CASRVIHRADTQYF.

The chain has TRBV29-1 and TRBJ2-3; possible D gene TRBD2, 5 bases. This CDR3 comprises 15 residues. Germline CDR1 and CDR2: SQVTM and ANQGSEA. V was cut by 3 bases and J by 0 bases, with 13 bases left in between. In DNA, the CDR3 is TGCAGCGTTGACGGACTTGCGGCTAGCACAGATACGCAGTATTTT. Residues: CSVDGLAASTDTQYF.

Worth noting for this clonotype: A clone one base away is much larger, so this may be a read error. The chain carries TRBV7-9 and TRBJ2-5; D is unresolved. The CDR3 has 15 residues. Looked up from germline, CDR1 is SEHNR and CDR2 is FQNEAQ (reference sequence). Between the trimmed V and J ends, which lost 2 bases and 0 bases, there was a span of 10 bases. CDR3 residues: CASSLMGSHQETQYF. Here the CDR3 DNA reads TGTGCCAGCAGCTTAATGGGCAGCCACCAAGAGACCCAGTACTTC. Supplemented by reference TRBV7-9 and TRBJ2-5, the full variable domain reads DTGVSQNPRHKITKRGQNVTFRCDPISEHNRLYWYRQTLGQGPEFLTYFQNEAQLEKSRLLSDRFSAERPKGSFSTLEIQRTEQGDSAMYLCASSLMGSHQETQYFGPGTRLLVL.

This clonotype was seen only a few times. J is TRBJ1-3 and V is TRBV12-3 or TRBV12-4, with D maybe TRBD1 (6 bases). The CDR3 sequence is 14 residues long. With 6 bases removed from V and 0 bases from J, the gap between germline ends came to 9 bases. The CDR3 is CASSRTDSGNTIYF. The CDR3 region has the DNA TGTGCCAGCAGCCGGACAGACTCTGGAAACACCATATATTTT.